This is a list of T cell receptor beta chains from one sample in a study of cytomegalovirus exposure and HLA in healthy donors. This table comes from immunoSEQ multiplex PCR, and its TCRdb copy is limited to in-frame clones, with some not included. The profile shows over 150,000 clones, approximately 78% of them singletons. Sequencing input: PBMCs. The source of these receptors is a woman in her 30s in good health and CMV-seropositive. The CDR3 runs from the conserved cysteine through the conserved F or W. The D gene is left open where the match is weak. Only part of the rows carry a size: once, few, many, or a class if the clone is expanded.

>TRBD1|TRBV28|.|15|TRBJ1-1
TGTGCCAGCTTCTCCCCCATCGGATACAGGGGGAGGGCTTTCTTT
CASFSPIGYRGRAFF
>.|TRBV18|.|16|TRBJ1-4
TGTGCCAGCTCTCCTAGGGAGACAGGAGAAAATGAAAAACTGTTTTTT
CASSPRETGENEKLFF
>TRBD1|TRBV18|.|14|TRBJ2-1
TGTGCCAGCTCCCGTGGACAGGGTTTGAATGAGCAGTTCTTC
CASSRGQGLNEQFF
>.|TRBV5-1|.|15|TRBJ2-4
TGCGCCAGCAGCTTGGCAGGTGGCACTTGGGACATTCAGTACTTC
CASSLAGGTWDIQYF
>.|TRBV10-1|.|10|TRBJ2-1
TGCGCCAGCGAGGACAATGAGCAGTTCTTC
CASEDNEQFF
>TRBD2|TRBV29-1|.|16|TRBJ2-7
TGCAGCGTTGTTGATGGCGGGGGAGCAAGATCCTACGAGCAGTACTTC
CSVVDGGGARSYEQYF
>TRBD1|TRBV23-1|few|14|TRBJ2-7
TGCGCCAGCGTTAGCCGGGACAGGGGGTACGAGCAGTACTTC
CASVSRDRGYEQYF
>.|TRBV7-9|.|13|TRBJ2-3
TGTGCCAGCCCGGGATCCTCGGCAGATACGCAGTATTTT
CASPGSSADTQYF
>.|TRBV5-1|.|15|TRBJ2-7
TGCGCCAGCAGCTTGTCTATGAGAGGCGGCTACGAGCAGTACTTC
CASSLSMRGGYEQYF
>.|TRBV4-3|once|14|TRBJ2-1
TGCGCCAGCAGCCAAGAAGGCGGTCACAATGAGCAGTTCTTC
CASSQEGGHNEQFF
>.|TRBV29-1|.|13|TRBJ1-2
TGCAGCGTCCGCTACAGGGAGAACTATGGCTACACCTTC
CSVRYRENYGYTF
>.|TRBV19|.|16|TRBJ1-2
TGTGCCAGTAGTTTTAACTCGGGGTTTCCCTCCACAGGCTACACCTTC
CASSFNSGFPSTGYTF
>TRBD1|TRBV6-1|.|15|TRBJ1-6
TGTGCCAGCAACATAGGACAGGGCGGAAATTCACCCCTCCACTTT
CASNIGQGGNSPLHF
>.|TRBV5-1|.|11|TRBJ1-1
TGCGCCAGCAGCACGGGGGTTGAAGCTTTCTTT
CASSTGVEAFF
>TRBD2|TRBV29-1|.|14|TRBJ2-1
TGCAGCGTTGTGGCTAGCGGGGGGCGGAATGAGCAGTTCTTC
CSVVASGGRNEQFF
>.|TRBV7-2|.|15|TRBJ2-1
TGTGCCAGCAGCTTAGTGTGGGGGGGGGCATCTGAGCAGTTCTTC
CASSLVWGGASEQFF
>TRBD1|TRBV12-5|.|16|TRBJ1-5
TGTGCTAGTGGTACCGGACAGGCCTACAGTAATCAGCCCCAGCATTTT
CASGTGQAYSNQPQHF
>TRBD1|TRBV5-4|.|15|TRBJ1-1
TGTGCCAGCAGCTCCGTTGACAGGGGCAACACTGAAGCTTTCTTT
CASSSVDRGNTEAFF
>.|TRBV5-1|.|16|TRBJ2-1
TGCGCCAGCAGCTCCAGCGCTATACAGGTTACGAATGAGCAGTTCTTC
CASSSSAIQVTNEQFF
>.|TRBV5-1|once|15|TRBJ1-2
TGCGCCAGCAGCCCCGGGCAGGGGCGAGACTATGGCTACACCTTC
CASSPGQGRDYGYTF
>TRBD2|TRBV4-2|.|18|TRBJ2-2
TGTGCCAGCAGCCAAGATAATGGGCGGGGGGCCAGTCCCGGGGAGCTGTTTTTT
CASSQDNGRGASPGELFF
>.|TRBV7-9|once|17|TRBJ1-3
TGTGCCAGCAGCTTATTGCATCCTACTTTCTCTGGAAACACCATATATTTT
CASSLLHPTFSGNTIYF
>.|TRBV5-1|once|14|TRBJ1-4
TGCGCCAGCAGCTTGGGGGACCCAAGGGGGGGACTGTTTTTT
CASSLGDPRGGLFF
>TRBD1|TRBV6-5|.|13|TRBJ1-6
TGTGCCAGCGGCCGACAGGGGGATTCACCCCTCCACTTT
CASGRQGDSPLHF
>.|TRBV4-1|.|15|TRBJ1-1
TGCGCCAGCAGCCAAACCACAGGGCCGAACACTGAAGCTTTCTTT
CASSQTTGPNTEAFF
>TRBD1|TRBV5-5|once|16|TRBJ2-1
TGTGCCAGCAGCTTCCCCTACAGGGGGCGGGTCAATGAGCAGTTCTTC
CASSFPYRGRVNEQFF
>.|TRBV11-3|once|14|TRBJ1-1
TGTGCCAGCAGCTTGGGACAATCGAACACTGAAGCTTTCTTT
CASSLGQSNTEAFF
>TRBD1|TRBV7-9|.|16|TRBJ2-3
TGTGCCAGCAGCTTACCCGGACAGGGGCTCACAGATACGCAGTATTTT
CASSLPGQGLTDTQYF
>TRBD2|TRBV7-2|few|17|TRBJ2-3
TGTGCCAGCAGCTTAGGCCAGCGGGGGGGCGGTGCAGATACGCAGTATTTT
CASSLGQRGGGADTQYF
>.|TRBV19|.|13|TRBJ2-7
TGTGCCAGTAGTATAGGTAGCAGCTACGAGCAGTACTTC
CASSIGSSYEQYF
>TRBD1|TRBV2|.|16|TRBJ2-1
TGTGCCAAGGGGACAGTGGGGAAAACTTCCTACAATGAGCAGTTCTTC
CAKGTVGKTSYNEQFF
>.|TRBV11-2|.|18|TRBJ1-1
TGTGCCAGCAGCTTATATCCGGACGGAGGAGAAACTAACACTGAAGCTTTCTTT
CASSLYPDGGETNTEAFF
>.|TRBV11-2|.|14|TRBJ1-3
TGTGCCAGCAGCCACGGGCCAGGGGCAAACACCATATATTTT
CASSHGPGANTIYF
>TRBD1|TRBV18|.|17|TRBJ2-1
TGTGCCAGCTCACCACCTGACAGGGCCCCGTCCTACAATGAGCAGTTCTTC
CASSPPDRAPSYNEQFF
>TRBD1|TRBV4-3|.|16|TRBJ2-7
TGCGCCAGCAGCCGTTTCCCGGGACAGGGAGCCTACGAGCAGTACTTC
CASSRFPGQGAYEQYF
>TRBD2|TRBV7-7|.|18|TRBJ2-5
TGTGCCAGCAGCTTAGGAGGCGGGGGGGCCTCAGTCCAAGAGACCCAGTACTTC
CASSLGGGGASVQETQYF
>.|TRBV30|.|15|TRBJ2-7
TGTGCCTGGAGTGTAGGGCGGGGGCTTACCTACGAGCAGTACTTC
CAWSVGRGLTYEQYF
>.|TRBV11-2|.|14|TRBJ2-7
TGTGCCAGCAGCTTAGACAGGGCCTACTACGAGCAGTACTTC
CASSLDRAYYEQYF
>.|TRBV27|.|15|TRBJ1-5
TGTGCCAGCAGTTTAAGGGGGTATAGCAATCAGCCCCAGCATTTT
CASSLRGYSNQPQHF
>TRBD1|TRBV7-2|.|15|TRBJ2-7
TGTGCCAGCAGCTGGGCCGGGACAGGACCCTACGAGCAGTACTTC
CASSWAGTGPYEQYF
>.|TRBV6-5|.|13|TRBJ2-1
TGTGCCAGCAGTTACTTTCCAGACAATGAGCAGTTCTTC
CASSYFPDNEQFF